Reported below is one T cell receptor (beta chain). Its target is unknown. This entry belongs to a study of T-cell memory formation after mild COVID-19. Study in general: Largely donor-specific sequence clusters came from a couple of donors.

From the 5' RACE reads, TCRdb called clonotypes with MiXCR, one entry per CDR3 protein. The table includes 200,000 to 250,000 distinct CDR3 sequences, roughly 15% detected once. Germline V CDR1 and CDR2: LGHNA, YNFKEQ. V lost 6 bases to trimming and J lost 5 bases; unmatched junction nucleotides: 8. The CDR3 totals 16 residues. Findings and limits, study-wide: Most CD4+ clones that shrank were in CM and EM, while CD8+ ones turned up in EMRA. Pre-infection memory harbored some responding clones, suggesting cross-reactive memory joined. Contracting clones from day 15 to 85 had balanced CD4/CD8; later expanders favoured CD4+.

The clonotype originates from a man aged 18-30 years who had mild COVID-19 (a few samples of this study predate the infection). Cell type and time point are not known. The chain recombines TRBV4-2 with TRBJ2-2, with TRBD1 identical over 11 bases. The sequenced sample was PBMCs or a T cell subset sorted from them (not recorded which). The CDR3 DNA sequence: TGTGCCAGCAGACTGACCGGGACAGGGGGGACCGGGGAGCTGTTTTTT. Translation: CASRLTGTGGTGELFF.